Each of the 14 T cell receptor beta chains below was sequenced from the same sample in a study of intratumoral heterogeneity in liver cancer. Repertoires were generated with immunoSEQ multiplex PCR, while TCRdb's copy carries only in-frame clones and drops some. Of 5,900 or so clones in the sample, around 68% were seen once. The sequencing here drew on tumor-adjacent normal tissue, taken before any cancer treatment. The origin of the receptors is a man in his 70s with hepatocellular carcinoma.

In this sample, this clone turned up a few times. The V gene is TRBV4-2, the J gene TRBJ1-2; TRBD1 matches 7 bases. V trimming: 1 base; J trimming: 2 bases; junction bases outside the gene matches: 4. The CDR3 is 15 residues long. CDR1 and CDR2 from the germline V gene are LGHNA and YNFKEQ. The CDR3 reads CASSQGTGENYGYTF. DNA of the CDR3: TGTGCCAGCAGCCAAGGTACAGGGGAGAACTATGGCTACACCTTC.

V usage is TRBV2 and J usage is TRBJ1-1; TRBD1 might be the D (6 bases). The V end lost 4 bases, the J end lost 4 bases, and 13 bases lay between the germline ends. The V gene's germline CDR1 is SNHLY and CDR2 FYNNEI. CDR3 length: 14 residues. The CDR3 spells CASSAGGAGTEAFF. The CDR3 DNA reads TGTGCCAGCAGTGCTGGGGGGGCGGGCACTGAAGCTTTCTTT.

This clone has just one count. V usage is TRBV5-4 and J usage is TRBJ1-1; 9 positions match TRBD1. The ends lost 4 bases at V and 1 base at J; junction bases unmatched: 11. The CDR3 covers 17 residues. The germline CDR1 and CDR2 sequences are SGHNT and YYREEE (reference sequence). The CDR3 spells CASSRTGGAGRNTEAFF. The CDR3 bases are TGTGCCAGCAGCCGAACAGGGGGCGCCGGAAGGAACACTGAAGCTTTCTTT. The entire variable domain, with the rest obtained from reference TRBV5-4 and TRBJ1-1, is as follows: ETGVTQSPTHLIKTRGQQVTLRCSSQSGHNTVSWYQQALGQGPQFIFQYYREEENGRGNFPPRFSGLQFPNYSSELNVNALELDDSALYLCASSRTGGAGRNTEAFFGQGTRLTVV.

CDR3 in DNA: TGTGCCAGCTCACCAGCATTCAAGGAAGACAGCTTCTATGGCTACACCTTC. Translated: CASSPAFKEDSFYGYTF. V is TRBV18 and J is TRBJ1-2; D might be TRBD1 (5 bases). The germline V gene has CDR1 KGHSH and CDR2 LQKENI. The CDR3 consists of 17 residues. Between the trimmed V and J ends, which lost 2 bases and 4 bases, there was a span of 20 bases.

This rearrangement joins TRBV2 to TRBJ2-3, with D possibly being TRBD1 or TRBD2 (5 bases each). Trimming pared 6 bases from V and 0 bases from J, leaving 10 bases between. This CDR3 has 14 residues. The V gene's germline CDR1 is SNHLY and CDR2 FYNNEI. CDR3 DNA: TGTGCCAGCAGGAGGGACCCGAGCACAGATACGCAGTATTTT. This gives the protein CASRRDPSTDTQYF.

The V and J genes are TRBV12-5 and TRBJ1-5; a possible D gene is TRBD1 (6 bases). Germline V CDR1 and CDR2: LGHNT, FRNRAP. V shed 7 bases and J shed 6 bases, with 16 bases lying between them. This CDR3 has 14 amino acids. CDR3 protein: CASAPGGRVQPQHF. The CDR3 DNA reads as TGTGCTAGTGCCCCCGGGGGGCGCGTTCAGCCCCAGCATTTT.

This chain connects TRBV5-4 to TRBJ2-5, with no clear D. Germline-derived CDR1 and CDR2 are SGHNT and YYREEE (reference sequence). V was cut by 2 bases and J by 4 bases, with 15 bases left in between. The CDR3 covers 15 residues. CDR3 region: CASSLSAVRGETQYF. The CDR3 DNA is TGTGCCAGCAGCTTATCGGCGGTTCGAGGAGAGACCCAGTACTTC. The full variable domain, in which reference TRBV5-4 and TRBJ2-5 provide the parts outside the CDR3, is ETGVTQSPTHLIKTRGQQVTLRCSSQSGHNTVSWYQQALGQGPQFIFQYYREEENGRGNFPPRFSGLQFPNYSSELNVNALELDDSALYLCASSLSAVRGETQYFGPGTRLLVL.

The rearrangement uses TRBV27 and TRBJ2-7, with TRBD1 matching over 10 bases. CDR3 length equals 14 residues. After removal of 6 bases from V and 2 bases from J, the junction contained 4 bases not matched to a gene. Germline-derived CDR1 and CDR2 are MNHEY and SMNVEV (reference sequence). The CDR3 DNA reads TGTGCCAGCAGGGGACAGGGGAGTCCCTACGAGCAGTACGTC. This encodes CASRGQGSPYEQYV.

In nucleotides, the CDR3 is TGTGCCAGCAGTTTAGGTCCGGCCGGGGAGCTGTTTTTT. Translating it yields CASSLGPAGELFF. V gene TRBV12-3 or TRBV12-4 combines with J gene TRBJ2-2, with D hard to call. The CDR3 consists of 13 residues. Trimming took off 1 base at V and 6 bases at J, with 6 bases between the two ends.

The rearrangement uses TRBV3-1 (or the pseudogene TRBV3-2) and TRBJ1-2; 8 nucleotides line up with TRBD1. Germline V gene sequence: CDR1 LGHDT, CDR2 YNNKEL (reference sequence). This CDR3 spans 14 amino acids. V dropped 1 base and J dropped 6; count of bases not matched to a gene: 4. CDR3 sequence (DNA): TGTGCCAGCAGCCAAGGGACAGGGTGGGATGGCTACACCTTC. Amino acids: CASSQGTGWDGYTF.

The rearrangement links TRBV27 to TRBJ2-5; D gene uncertain. Germline V CDR1 and CDR2: MNHEY, SMNVEV (reference sequence). Trimming removed 6 bases from V and 5 bases from J, with 13 bases in between. The length of the CDR3 is 13 residues. The CDR3 nucleotides are TGTGCCAGCAGCCTCCCGGGTGGCGAGACCCAGTACTTC. As protein: CASSLPGGETQYF.

This chain uses TRBV6-5 with TRBJ2-5, with D possibly TRBD1 on 6 matching bases. Germline values: CDR1 MNHEY, CDR2 SVGAGI. The CDR3 length is 13 residues. The V end was cut by 6 bases, the J end by 1 base, with 9 bases between. Here the CDR3 reads CASSRTAQETQYF. The CDR3 nucleotides are TGTGCCAGCAGCAGGACAGCCCAAGAGACCCAGTACTTC.

The J gene is TRBJ2-1, the V gene TRBV19; D remains unclear. The CDR3 totals 12 residues. V was cut by 1 base and J by 7 bases, with 5 bases left in between. Germline V gene lookup returns CDR1 LNHDA and CDR2 SQIVND (reference sequence). This CDR3 is CASSIGLNEQFF. In DNA, the CDR3 is TGTGCCAGTAGTATAGGTCTAAATGAGCAGTTCTTC.

The chain recombines TRBV4-3 with TRBJ2-2, with 11 bases matching TRBD1. This CDR3 is built from 18 residues. V shed 1 base, J shed 4 bases, and the junction held 8 bases outside the gene matches. CDR1 is LGHNA and CDR2 is YSLEER in the germline V gene. Here the CDR3 DNA reads TGCGCCAGCAGCCAAGTCGGGGACAGGGGGTCGACCACCGGGGAGCTGTTTTTT. Translation: CASSQVGDRGSTTGELFF.